This is a list of T cell receptor beta chains from one sample in a study of blood T cell repertoires in COVID-19. Sequencing used immunoSEQ multiplex PCR; TCRdb keeps in-frame clones, though not all of them. The sample lists under 25,000 clones; approximately 89% were seen once. Source material: peripheral blood. The origin of the receptors is a human donor in a cohort sampled during active COVID-19. Each CDR3 is given without its conserved first and last residue. The order of the fields is J gene, V gene, CDR3 protein.

TRBJ1-1 TRBV2 ASSVSEGSAEAF
TRBJ1-4 TRBV4-1 ASSQDLRRSNEKLF
TRBJ2-7 TRBV28 ASRLAGASYEQY
TRBJ1-2 TRBV6-5 ASKRRRGLNYGYT
TRBJ2-2 TRBV6-5 ASRRDSNTGELF
TRBJ1-1 TRBV5-1 ASSLESGGRMNTEAF
TRBJ2-2 TRBV2 ASRPGTSGNTGELF
TRBJ1-6 TRBV5-1 ASSPGSSNSYNSPLH
TRBJ2-7 TRBV5-4 ASSPGLAGLDEQY
TRBJ2-3 TRBV18 ASSPERGHTDTQY
TRBJ2-4 TRBV6-1 ASSEAQGSGAKNIQY
TRBJ2-3 TRBV27 ASSLSILTSGSTDTQY
TRBJ1-1 TRBV10-1 ASSRGSTEAF
TRBJ2-7 TRBV14 ASSQEGAGPYEQY
TRBJ1-1 TRBV11-2 ASSLFGTGGDEAF
TRBJ1-2 TRBV28 ASSLGGVGYT
TRBJ2-7 TRBV6-5 ASSSLYRAPYEQY
TRBJ2-2 TRBV28 ASSPIQGGVSGELF
TRBJ1-6 TRBV9 ASSVAGATDNSPLH
TRBJ2-1 TRBV24-1 ATSDQTGGKGNEQF
TRBJ2-1 TRBV21-1 ASSKVRREQYNEQF
TRBJ2-7 TRBV5-1 ASSLGPMSSYEQY
TRBJ1-4 TRBV7-7 ASSLGLGGTNEKLF
TRBJ1-6 TRBV11-2 ASSLDRVGYGSGNSPLH
TRBJ1-1 TRBV27 ASSLRGFGTEAF
TRBJ1-6 TRBV28 ASSQETGNNSPLH